This T cell receptor beta chain was documented in a study of blood T cell repertoires in COVID-19. CDR1 SQVTM and CDR2 ANQGSEA come from the germline V gene. Trimming cost V 7 bases and J 2 bases; bases outside gene matches: 8. The CDR3 has 14 amino acids. Sequencing used immunoSEQ multiplex PCR; TCRdb keeps in-frame clones, though not all of them. Among more than 300,000 clones listed, roughly nine tenths were seen once. Across over 20 US areas, participants ranged in age from about 18 to 90 years. The chain uses TRBV29-1 and TRBJ1-5, with 7 positions matching TRBD1. The source of this sequence is a woman in her twenties or thirties who had recovered from COVID-19. Sequenced material: PBMCs or T cells enriched from blood (not recorded which). The DNA of the CDR3 is TGCAGCGGCGGACAGGTTGGGGGCAATCAGCCCCAGCATTTT. Protein: CSGGQVGGNQPQHF.